This entry lists 31 T cell receptor beta chains sequenced from one sample in a study of blood T cells in healthy people across ages. Using a J-beta primer mix together with a sample-barcoded 5' primer, a second PCR was run for roughly 6 to 11 cycles. From the 5' RACE reads, TCRdb called clonotypes with MiXCR, one entry per CDR3 protein. The table has about 500,000 distinct CDR3 sequences, less than 25% seen once. These sequences were also reported in another study, on T cells of mothers and their children.

Material: blood. These receptors all come from a boy aged 10-17 years in good health.

This clonotype was counted between two and nine times. This sequence joins TRBV7-8 and TRBJ2-1, with D possibly TRBD2 on 8 matching bases. V shed 1 base and J shed 6 bases, with 16 bases lying between them. CDR1 and CDR2 from the germline V gene are SGHVS and FQNEAQ. The length of the CDR3 is 16 residues. The DNA of the CDR3 is TGTGCCAGCAGCTTAGGGGACAGCGGGGGCTCCAATGAGCAGTTCTTC. This encodes CASSLGDSGGSNEQFF.

The chain combines TRBV24-1 with TRBJ2-1; 8 nucleotides align to TRBD1. Trimming cost V 3 bases and J 7 bases; bases outside gene matches: 13. This CDR3 has 17 residues. From germline, CDR1 is KGHDR and CDR2 SFDVKD. The CDR3 loop is CATSDRGVGQGVNEQFF. The CDR3 DNA sequence: TGTGCCACCAGTGATAGAGGTGTAGGACAGGGAGTTAATGAGCAGTTCTTC.

This clonotype has just a few counts. The rearrangement links TRBV6-1 to TRBJ2-7; 10 nucleotides align to TRBD2. V lost 5 bases, J lost 3 bases, and 13 bases stayed unmatched. Germline V gene data show CDR1 as MNHNS and CDR2 as SASEGT. This CDR3 contains 17 residues. This CDR3 is CASSKGLGSGRNYEQYF. In DNA, the CDR3 is TGTGCCAGCAGTAAGGGGCTCGGTAGCGGGAGGAACTACGAGCAGTACTTC.

Only a few counts were recorded for this clonotype. J is TRBJ1-5 and V is TRBV6-6; 9 bases align to TRBD1. The germline V gene encodes CDR1 MNHNY and CDR2 SVGAGI (reference sequence). The CDR3 has 16 residues. With V trimmed by 0 bases and J by 7 bases, 7 bases remained unmatched. CDR3 in DNA: TGTGCCAGCAGTTACTCCGGACAGGGGATGGGGCAGCCCCAGCATTTT. Translation: CASSYSGQGMGQPQHF.

The chain is built from TRBV6-5 and TRBJ2-1; D might be TRBD1 (6 bases). There are 14 residues in the CDR3. Trimming removed 2 bases from V and 5 bases from J, with 10 bases in between. CDR1 and CDR2 (germline): MNHEY, SVGAGI. As DNA, the CDR3 is TGTGCCAGCAGTTACCTGGACAGCCACAATGAGCAGTTCTTC. This sequence encodes CASSYLDSHNEQFF.

The chain combines TRBV7-6 with TRBJ2-6, with D tentatively TRBD1 (6 bases). V lost 7 bases and J 1 base, leaving 14 bases between the germline ends. Germline V CDR1 and CDR2: SGHVS, FNYEAQ. The CDR3 has 16 residues. The CDR3 is CASNPLGQSGANVLTF. The DNA for the CDR3 is TGTGCCAGCAACCCGCTCGGACAGTCTGGGGCCAACGTCCTGACTTTC.

Note on this clonotype: A junction end diverges from the germline sequence, so it may reflect a read error. This chain joins TRBV28 and TRBJ1-4; 9 nucleotides agree with TRBD1. CDR1 is MDHEN, CDR2 SYDVKM, per germline. CDR3 length equals 15 residues. This chain's CDR3 is CASSLVDRGNEKLFF. The CDR3 DNA reads TGTGCCAGCAGTTTAGTCGACAGGGGGAATGAGAAACTGTTTTTT. The whole variable domain, filled in from reference TRBV28 and TRBJ1-4, reads DVKVTQSSRYLVKRTGEKVFLECVQDMDHENMFWYRQDPGLGLRLIYFSYDVKMKEKGDIPEGYSVSREKKERFSLILESASTNQTSMYLCASSLVDRGNEKLFFGSGTQLSVL.

In regard to this clonotype: Germline is not matched at one junction end, which may reflect a read error. This chain links TRBV12-3 or TRBV12-4 with TRBJ1-5, with D unresolved. The CDR3 covers 12 residues. CDR3 residues: CASSPSGQPQHF. The DNA of the CDR3 is TGTGCCAGCAGTCCCTCCGGGCAGCCTCAGCATTTT.

The J gene is TRBJ2-1, the V gene TRBV28, with a possible D match to TRBD2 (6 bases). The J call is uncertain, as TRBJ2-5 better fits the DNA end. Germline V gene lookup returns CDR1 MDHEN and CDR2 SYDVKM. The CDR3 loop spans 14 amino acids. The CDR3 nucleotides read TGTGCCAGTCGTCGGGGGACCCAGCAAGAGACCCAGTACTTC. This codes for CASRRGTQQETQYF.

The chain combines TRBV7-2 with TRBJ2-5; the match to TRBD2 covers 8 bases. This CDR3 is 17 amino acids long. Unmatched junction bases numbered 15, after V lost 4 bases and J lost 5 bases. In germline, CDR1 is SGHTA, CDR2 FQGNSA. CDR3 amino acids: CASSSVQRGTFRETQYF. For the CDR3, the DNA is TGTGCCAGCAGCTCAGTACAGCGGGGGACCTTCCGGGAGACCCAGTACTTC.

V gene TRBV4-3 combines with J gene TRBJ2-5; TRBD1 is a possible D gene (6 bases). The CDR3 runs to 17 residues. Germline V CDR1 and CDR2: LGHNA, YSLEER. The V and J ends lost 0 bases and 4 bases respectively, with 18 bases between them. CDR3 protein: CASSQDLRDIQLETQYF. The CDR3 nucleotides are TGCGCCAGCAGCCAAGATCTTCGGGACATTCAGTTAGAGACCCAGTACTTC.

This clonotype was seen a handful of times. CDR3 sequence: CASSLWPRGLQETQYF. CDR3 DNA: TGTGCCAGCAGTTTATGGCCCCGGGGGCTCCAAGAGACCCAGTACTTC. The rearrangement joins TRBV28 to TRBJ2-5, with D perhaps matching TRBD1 or TRBD2 (6 bases each). The V and J ends lost 0 bases and 1 base respectively, with 12 bases between them. Germline values: CDR1 MDHEN, CDR2 SYDVKM. The length of the CDR3 is 16 residues.

This clonotype was recorded a few times. V is TRBV6-1 and J is TRBJ2-7; 9 bases agree with TRBD2. Germline loops: CDR1 MNHNS, CDR2 SASEGT. This CDR3 has 15 amino acids. Trimming took 1 base from V and 0 from J; bases not matched to a gene: 1. The CDR3, as DNA: TGTGCCAGCAGTGAAGTAGCGGGGGACTCCTACGAGCAGTACTTC. It specifies CASSEVAGDSYEQYF.

The genes are TRBV5-6 and TRBJ2-3; D is uncertain. CDR3 length: 14 amino acids. Deletions cut 2 bases from V and 2 bases from J, with 9 bases between. The germline CDR1 and CDR2 sequences are SGHDT and YYEEEE. Here the CDR3 DNA reads TGTGCCAGCAGCTTCCAAGGGTCCACAGATACGCAGTATTTT. Translation gives CASSFQGSTDTQYF.

This clonotype occurred a few times. The gene calls are TRBV20-1 and TRBJ2-5, with D possibly matching TRBD2 (7 bases). Judging by the DNA end, TRBJ2-1 fits better; the J call may be wrong. CDR3 length: 11 amino acids. CDR1 is DFQATT and CDR2 is SNEGSKA in the germline V gene (reference sequence). The CDR3 loop reads CSATGGYEQFF. The CDR3 DNA follows: TGCAGTGCTACGGGGGGCTATGAGCAGTTCTTC.

This clonotype came up a few times. The chain combines TRBV29-1 with TRBJ1-4; no clear D. V lost 8 bases and J 5 bases, leaving 9 bases between the germline ends. Germline-derived CDR1 and CDR2 are SQVTM and ANQGSEA. CDR3 length: 11 amino acids. The CDR3 nucleotides are TGCAGCCTCAAGTTAAATGAAAAACTGTTTTTT. It is translated as CSLKLNEKLFF.

The chain recombines TRBV7-6 with TRBJ2-5, with D tentatively TRBD1 (5 bases). The CDR3 loop spans 15 amino acids. Germline V gene sequence: CDR1 SGHVS, CDR2 FNYEAQ. V lost 2 bases, J lost 2 bases, and 12 bases lay in between. Here the CDR3 reads CASSLQLQAQETQYF. The CDR3 nucleotides are TGTGCCAGCAGCTTACAGTTACAGGCTCAAGAGACCCAGTACTTC.

The chain recombines TRBV6-1 with TRBJ2-1; D call uncertain. The V and J ends lost 2 bases and 4 bases respectively, with 18 bases between them. The V gene's germline CDR1 is MNHNS and CDR2 SASEGT. The CDR3 has 17 amino acids. The CDR3 protein is CASSEPFGTVRYNEQFF. The CDR3 bases are TGTGCCAGCAGTGAACCCTTCGGTACGGTGAGGTACAATGAGCAGTTCTTC.

This clonotype has more than one count but fewer than ten. The chain joins TRBV20-1 to TRBJ1-6; a possible D gene is TRBD1 (5 bases). The V gene lost 3 bases and the J gene lost 16 bases, with 19 bases spanning the gap. Germline V CDR1 and CDR2: DFQATT, SNEGSKA (reference sequence). This CDR3 is built from 13 residues. DNA for the CDR3: TGCAGTGCTAGTTACCCCTGGGGGGTCGGACTCCACTTT. It encodes CSASYPWGVGLHF.

This chain connects TRBV28 to TRBJ2-5, with no clear D. With the DNA end fitting TRBJ2-7 better, the J assignment may be wrong. Germline CDR1 is MDHEN and CDR2 is SYDVKM. This CDR3 is built from 12 residues. The CDR3 DNA reads TGTGCCAGCAGTTTCCTCTACTACGAGCAGTACTTC. Its translation: CASSFLYYEQYF.

This clonotype was counted only a few times. The chain uses TRBV12-3 or TRBV12-4 and TRBJ2-5, with a weak D call TRBD1 (6 bases). The tail of the sequence fits TRBJ2-7 better, so the J call may be wrong. This CDR3 spans 13 amino acids. The CDR3 protein is CASSSGASYEQYF. CDR3 sequence (DNA): TGTGCCAGCAGTTCAGGGGCCTCTTACGAGCAGTACTTC.

This clonotype has only a few counts. V gene TRBV9 combines with J gene TRBJ2-1; TRBD1 matches 8 bases. Germline trimming cut 4 bases from V and 6 bases from J; bases unmatched to any gene: 12. Germline CDR1 reads SGDLS; CDR2 reads YYNGEE. This CDR3 spans 16 amino acids. CDR3 region: CASSLQTGAHGNEQFF. The CDR3 DNA is TGTGCCAGCAGCCTCCAGACAGGGGCGCATGGCAATGAGCAGTTCTTC.

This clonotype was recorded a few times. The rearrangement links TRBV29-1 to TRBJ2-1, with D possibly being TRBD2 (6 bases). CDR3 length: 15 amino acids. The ends were cut back, 7 bases at V and 6 bases at J, with 22 bases in the middle. Germline CDR1 SQVTM, CDR2 ANQGSEA. CDR3 coding DNA: TGCAGCGCAGAAGTCTACGGAGGGCAGGGCAATGAGCAGTTCTTC. The encoded protein is CSAEVYGGQGNEQFF.

This rearrangement joins TRBV6-2 or TRBV6-3 to TRBJ2-5; 15 nucleotides align to TRBD2. CDR3 length equals 18 residues. The germline gives CDR1 MNHEY, CDR2 SVGEGT. The V segment lost 7 bases and the J segment 2 bases; nucleotides outside the gene matches: 11. The CDR3 region is CASTDGGLAGGFQETQYF. In nucleotides, the CDR3 is TGTGCCAGCACCGACGGGGGACTAGCGGGGGGCTTTCAAGAGACCCAGTACTTC.

The V gene is TRBV6-2 or TRBV6-3, the J gene TRBJ2-3; D is perhaps TRBD2 (6 bases). Trimming pared 10 bases from V and 1 base from J, leaving 24 bases between. The CDR3 is 17 residues long. Germline CDR1 is MNHEY and CDR2 is SVGEGT. CDR3 protein: CATILRPRGVGTDTQYF. As DNA, the CDR3 is TGTGCCACAATACTGAGACCCCGCGGGGTTGGCACAGATACGCAGTATTTT.

This chain joins TRBV7-9 and TRBJ2-4; TRBD2 aligns across 10 bases. This CDR3 is built from 14 residues. Germline CDR1 reads SEHNR; CDR2 reads FQNEAQ (reference sequence). V lost 4 bases and J lost 8; bases outside the gene matches: 5. The CDR3 here is CASSSSGRAYIQYF. The CDR3 DNA is TGTGCCAGCAGCTCGAGCGGGAGGGCCTACATTCAGTACTTC.

In this sample, this clonotype turned up a few times. The chain couples TRBV4-2 to TRBJ2-7; 10 bases are shared with TRBD1. The CDR3 runs 19 residues. The germline CDR1 and CDR2 sequences are LGHNA and YNFKEQ. The V segment lost 0 bases and the J segment 3 bases; nucleotides outside the gene matches: 14. The CDR3 spells CASSQEGSTGGGFVYEQYF. CDR3 DNA sequence: TGTGCCAGCAGCCAAGAAGGGTCGACAGGGGGCGGGTTTGTCTACGAGCAGTACTTC.

This clonotype appeared once. CDR3: CASSQERKDTQYF. In DNA, the CDR3 is TGTGCCAGCAGCCAAGAGAGGAAGGATACGCAGTATTTT. This sequence joins TRBV3-1 and TRBJ2-3; D not certain. With 0 bases removed from V and 6 bases from J, the gap between germline ends came to 7 bases. CDR3 size: 13 residues. The germline V gene encodes CDR1 LGHDT and CDR2 YNNKEL (reference sequence).

The rearrangement uses TRBV6-5 and TRBJ2-5; D gene unclear. The DNA end is a closer match to TRBJ2-7, so the J assignment may be wrong. The germline gives CDR1 MNHEY, CDR2 SVGAGI. This CDR3 has 14 amino acids. CDR3 in amino acids: CASSSYGSSYEQYF. In DNA form, the CDR3 reads TGTGCCAGCAGTTCGTATGGAAGCTCCTACGAGCAGTACTTC.

The sample holds a few counts of this clonotype. The rearrangement links TRBV20-1 to TRBJ2-5; D gene uncertain. Gene TRBJ2-1 matches the end of the DNA better, so the J call may be wrong. Germline V gene sequence: CDR1 DFQATT, CDR2 SNEGSKA (reference sequence). The CDR3 covers 13 residues. The CDR3 region has the DNA TGCAGTGCTAGAGTAACTACGGACAATGAGCAGTTCTTC. It yields the protein CSARVTTDNEQFF.

This clonotype showed up just a few times. V is TRBV28 and J is TRBJ2-7; possible D gene TRBD1, 6 bases. The CDR3 loop spans 14 amino acids. Trimming took 10 bases from V and 0 from J, leaving 16 bases between them. Germline CDR1 is MDHEN and CDR2 is SYDVKM. This chain's CDR3 is CATSTQGSSYEQYF. CDR3 DNA sequence: TGTGCCACTTCTACACAGGGAAGCTCCTACGAGCAGTACTTC.